A few counts support the clone carrying this T cell receptor beta chain. Its antigen is still unknown. This sample is part of a study of blood T cells in healthy people across ages. V was clipped by 4 bases and J by 11 bases, with 15 bases between them. CDR3 length: 13 amino acids. Germline V gene sequence: CDR1 SGHTA, CDR2 FQGNSA. Next came a second PCR, run for roughly 6 to 11 cycles, which used a sample-barcoded 5' primer along with a J-beta primer mix. TCRdb used MiXCR to reprocess the 5' RACE reads, holding one entry per CDR3 protein. The table includes fewer than 2,000,000 distinct CDR3 sequences, about two fifths detected once. General study results and limits: Unsorted PBMCs prevented conclusive naive versus antigen-experienced comparison.

PBMCs, at least 6.5 million per sample, were isolated. This clonotype originated in a human donor in good health. This chain joins TRBV7-2 and TRBJ2-1; perhaps TRBD1 as D (6 bases). The material sequenced was blood. CDR3 sequence: CASSYDRQRQQFF. DNA of the CDR3: TGTGCCAGCAGCTACGACAGGCAACGACAGCAGTTCTTC.